A single sample is the source of the 27 T cell receptor beta chains below, sequenced in a study of T-cell reconstitution after alpha-beta-depleted transplantation in children. Preparation of the TCRbeta library used unique molecular identifiers. TCRdb reanalysed the PCR reads using MiXCR and keeps one entry per CDR3 protein. The sample lists tens of thousands of distinct CDR3 sequences; about 40% were seen once. Here the sequenced sample was PBMCs, mostly from graft donor cells, taken 360 days after TCRalphabeta/CD19-depleted stem cell transplant. The receptors were sampled from a male patient younger than 18 who had a stem cell transplant for acute lymphoblastic leukemia, so the T cells may come from the graft donor.

The rearrangement uses TRBV29-1 and TRBJ2-1; 9 bases align to TRBD2. Trimming took 8 bases from V and 7 from J; bases not matched to a gene: 9. This CDR3 has 13 residues. Germline V gene lookup returns CDR1 SQVTM and CDR2 ANQGSEA. CDR3 DNA sequence: TGCAGCCTCTCCGGGACTAGCATGAATGAGCAGTTCTTC. It translates to CSLSGTSMNEQFF.

V is TRBV7-6 and J is TRBJ2-3; D call uncertain. The CDR3 spans 14 residues. Germline loops: CDR1 SGHVS, CDR2 FNYEAQ. With 0 bases removed from V and 4 bases from J, the gap between germline ends came to 8 bases. The CDR3 loop reads CASSLAGPADTQYF. CDR3 DNA: TGTGCCAGCAGCTTAGCCGGCCCCGCAGATACGCAGTATTTT. Using reference TRBV7-6 and TRBJ2-3 for the parts outside the CDR3, the full variable domain is GAGVSQSPRYKVTKRGQDVALRCDPISGHVSLYWYRQALGQGPEFLTYFNYEAQQDKSGLPNDRFSAERPEGSISTLTIQRTEQRDSAMYRCASSLAGPADTQYFGPGTRLTVL.

J is TRBJ2-7 and V is TRBV12-3 or TRBV12-4; 8 nucleotides align to TRBD1. Trimming at V came to 5 bases and at J to 3 bases, leaving 6 bases not matched to a gene. The CDR3 consists of 14 residues. The CDR3, as DNA: TGTGCCAGCAGTCCCTGGACAGGGCGCTACGAGCAGTACTTC. Protein product: CASSPWTGRYEQYF.

The sample holds a few counts of this clonotype. The chain is built from TRBV12-3 or TRBV12-4 and TRBJ2-7; 12 nucleotides line up with TRBD2. CDR3 length equals 13 residues. The V and J ends lost 8 bases and 5 bases, in that order; junction bases with no gene match: 4. The DNA for the CDR3 is TGTGCCAGCGGACTAGCGGGAATCAACGAGCAGTACTTC. Translating it yields CASGLAGINEQYF.

The rearrangement joins TRBV29-1 to TRBJ2-3, with 9 bases matching TRBD1. With V trimmed by 7 bases and J by 3 bases, 2 bases remained unmatched. Germline CDR1 reads SQVTM; CDR2 reads ANQGSEA. There are 12 residues in the CDR3. The CDR3: CSAGTGTDTQYF. CDR3 nucleotides: TGCAGCGCCGGGACAGGGACAGATACGCAGTATTTT.

J is TRBJ2-2 and V is TRBV7-2; 10 positions agree with TRBD1. V gave up 3 bases and J gave up 0 bases; unmatched junction bases: 1. Germline CDR1 is SGHTA and CDR2 is FQGNSA. The CDR3 extends over 16 amino acids. The CDR3 reads CASSFGQGANTGELFF. The CDR3 DNA sequence: TGTGCCAGCAGCTTCGGACAGGGGGCGAACACCGGGGAGCTGTTTTTT.

This clonotype was seen only a few times. The chain joins TRBV7-2 to TRBJ2-1, with 12 bases fitting TRBD2. J lost 5 bases, V lost 4 bases, and 6 bases had no gene match. Germline V gives CDR1 SGHTA, CDR2 FQGNSA. This CDR3 is 16 amino acids long. CDR3: CASSSSGRAGNNEQFF. As DNA, the CDR3 is TGTGCCAGCAGCTCTAGCGGGAGGGCCGGGAACAATGAGCAGTTCTTC.

The chain combines TRBV11-2 with TRBJ2-3, with 9 bases identical to TRBD2. The CDR3 sequence is 18 residues long. Germline CDR1 is SGHAT and CDR2 is FQNNGV. J gave up 3 bases and V 1 base, and 11 bases lay outside the gene matches. This CDR3 reads CASSLVASGVRPTDTQYF. Written as DNA, the CDR3 is TGTGCCAGCAGCTTAGTGGCTAGCGGGGTTAGGCCGACAGATACGCAGTATTTT.

This chain connects TRBV20-1 to TRBJ2-1; D gene uncertain. The germline gives CDR1 DFQATT, CDR2 SNEGSKA (reference sequence). V was pared by 8 bases and J by 8 bases, with 4 bases between. CDR3 length equals 8 residues. CDR3 loop: CSCDEQFF. CDR3 bases: TGCAGTTGCGATGAGCAGTTCTTC.

This clonotype appeared a single time. The genes are TRBV12-3 or TRBV12-4 and TRBJ2-2; TRBD2 might be the D (7 bases). V was cut by 6 bases and J by 2 bases, with 22 bases left in between. The CDR3 sequence is 18 residues long. CDR3 in amino acids: CASRPGKGGRVNTGELFF. The CDR3 DNA is TGTGCCAGCAGGCCGGGGAAGGGGGGGCGTGTAAACACCGGGGAGCTGTTTTTT.

V usage is TRBV20-1 and J usage is TRBJ2-3; D remains unclear. Per the germline V gene, CDR1 is DFQATT and CDR2 is SNEGSKA (reference sequence). The CDR3 covers 14 residues. Trimming took 6 bases from V and 0 from J, leaving 13 bases between them. Written as DNA, the CDR3 is TGCAGTGCCACCCCGGCTTCTAGCACAGATACGCAGTATTTT. The encoded protein is CSATPASSTDTQYF.

This chain links TRBV29-1 with TRBJ2-3; no clear D. The CDR3 is 14 residues long. The V end was cut by 3 bases, the J end by 1 base, with 11 bases between. The germline CDR1 and CDR2 sequences are SQVTM and ANQGSEA. CDR3 in DNA: TGCAGCGTTGAGTACACTTATCGCACAGATACGCAGTATTTT. It translates to CSVEYTYRTDTQYF.

V is TRBV6-5 and J is TRBJ2-7; tentatively, D is TRBD1 or TRBD2 (5 bases each). Per germline, CDR1 MNHEY and CDR2 SVGAGI. This CDR3 region has 15 residues. V lost 2 bases and J lost 2, with 13 bases in between. CDR3 nucleotide sequence: TGTGCCAGCAGTTACCTTACCGGGACCCCCTACGAGCAGTACTTC. This translates into CASSYLTGTPYEQYF.

This clonotype occurred a few times. V usage is TRBV12-3 or TRBV12-4 and J usage is TRBJ2-1; 13 bases map to TRBD2. The V and J ends lost 4 bases and 2 bases, in that order; junction bases with no gene match: 2. The CDR3 is 16 residues long. The CDR3 nucleotides are TGTGCCAGCAGTTCTACTAGCGGGGGGGCCTACAATGAGCAGTTCTTC. The encoded protein is CASSSTSGGAYNEQFF.

This chain joins TRBV29-1 and TRBJ2-1, with 7 bases matching TRBD2. The V segment lost 6 bases and the J segment 1 base; nucleotides outside the gene matches: 3. The CDR3 is 13 amino acids. Per the germline V gene, CDR1 is SQVTM and CDR2 is ANQGSEA. The CDR3 spells CSVGSGSYNEQFF. The CDR3 nucleotides are TGCAGCGTGGGTAGCGGGTCCTACAATGAGCAGTTCTTC.

The chain employs TRBV7-8 and TRBJ2-1, with 9 positions matching TRBD2. The CDR3 contains 12 residues. CDR1 SGHVS and CDR2 FQNEAQ come from the germline V gene. Trimming took 4 bases from V and 13 from J; bases not matched to a gene: 5. The CDR3 sequence: CASSYLSGGQFF. Written as DNA, the CDR3 is TGTGCCAGCAGCTACCTTAGCGGGGGACAGTTCTTC.

The chain has TRBV25-1 and TRBJ2-1; perhaps TRBD2 as D (6 bases). Trimming took 4 bases from V and 8 from J, leaving 12 bases between them. Germline CDR1 MGHDK, CDR2 SYGVNS. The CDR3 extends over 13 amino acids. In DNA, the CDR3 is TGTGCCAGCAGTGTTACTAGCTCCCATGAGCAGTTCTTC. It codes for CASSVTSSHEQFF.

CDR3 in amino acids: CASSLAGTSGVLVEQFF. In DNA form, the CDR3 reads TGCGCCAGCAGCTTGGCCGGGACTAGCGGGGTTCTCGTAGAGCAGTTCTTC. J is TRBJ2-1 and V is TRBV5-1; 13 bases are shared with TRBD2. V dropped 0 bases and J dropped 10; count of bases not matched to a gene: 10. This CDR3 comprises 17 residues. Germline assignment: CDR1 SGHRS and CDR2 YFSETQ.

On this clonotype itself: One end of the junction fails to match germline, which may point to a read error. This rearrangement joins TRBV6-5 to TRBJ2-2; TRBD2 agrees at 7 bases. Germline V lookup: CDR1 MNHEY, CDR2 SVGAGI. The length of the CDR3 is 19 residues. The CDR3 region is CASSYSATLADLPGGQLFF. Written as DNA, the CDR3 is TGTGCCAGCAGTTACTCGGCTACTCTAGCGGACCTTCCCGGCGGGCAGCTGTTTTTT.

The J gene is TRBJ2-7, the V gene TRBV9, with D unresolved. Germline V CDR1 and CDR2: SGDLS, YYNGEE. Trimming shortened V by 0 bases and J by 2 bases, and 9 bases separated the two germline ends. This CDR3 contains 14 residues. CDR3: CASSVGIATYEQYF. The CDR3 nucleotides are TGTGCCAGCAGCGTAGGAATCGCTACCTACGAGCAGTACTTC.

This clonotype appeared a few times. The rearrangement uses TRBV12-3 or TRBV12-4 and TRBJ2-7; 9 positions match TRBD1. The CDR3 is 16 residues long. The trim removed 3 bases at V and 2 bases at J, leaving 8 bases unmatched. The CDR3: CASSFRAGTGTYEQYF. CDR3 coding DNA: TGTGCCAGCAGTTTTCGAGCAGGGACAGGGACCTACGAGCAGTACTTC.

J is TRBJ1-4 and V is TRBV7-8; D unclear. The V end was cut by 6 bases, the J end by 8 bases, with 4 bases between. From germline, CDR1 is SGHVS and CDR2 FQNEAQ. There are 10 residues in the CDR3. DNA of the CDR3: TGTGCCAGCAGAGGAGAAAAACTGTTTTTT. Translating it yields CASRGEKLFF.

This clonotype was recorded a few times. The chain carries TRBV4-3 and TRBJ1-4; the D gene is possibly TRBD1 (6 bases). The CDR3 extends over 19 amino acids. V lost 1 base to trimming and J lost 1 base, with 19 bases between them. Germline V gene data show CDR1 as LGHNA and CDR2 as YSLEER. The CDR3: CASSQVLNDRPRTNEKLFF. The CDR3 DNA reads TGCGCCAGCAGCCAAGTCCTGAACGACAGGCCCCGAACTAATGAAAAACTGTTTTTT.

V gene TRBV5-5 combines with J gene TRBJ1-5; 8 nucleotides align to TRBD1. V shed 1 base, J shed 4 bases, and the junction held 7 bases outside the gene matches. The CDR3 sequence is 16 residues long. Germline V gives CDR1 SGHKS, CDR2 YYEKEE (reference sequence). The CDR3 loop reads CASSLSGTGGNQPQHF. The CDR3 DNA reads as TGTGCCAGCAGCTTGTCCGGGACAGGAGGAAATCAGCCCCAGCATTTT.

The chain carries TRBV3-1 and TRBJ2-1; 11 bases fit TRBD1. CDR1 LGHDT and CDR2 YNNKEL come from the germline V gene (reference sequence). Trimming at V came to 4 bases and at J to 7 bases, leaving 3 bases not matched to a gene. This CDR3 comprises 14 residues. CDR3 region: CASSRDRGANEQFF. The CDR3 region has the DNA TGTGCCAGCAGCCGGGACAGGGGGGCGAATGAGCAGTTCTTC.

The chain employs TRBV4-1 and TRBJ2-7; D is possibly TRBD1 or TRBD2 (5 bases each). Trimming took off 1 base at V and 6 bases at J, with 13 bases between the two ends. This CDR3 has 14 amino acids. Per the germline V gene, CDR1 is MGHRA and CDR2 is YSYEKL. CDR3 coding DNA: TGCGCCAGCAGCCAAGCAATGGGGGTAGGCGAGCAGTACTTC. This sequence encodes CASSQAMGVGEQYF.

This sequence joins TRBV28 and TRBJ2-7; D remains ambiguous. V was shortened by 3 bases and J by 8 bases, with 20 bases between the two germline ends. Germline-derived CDR1 and CDR2 are MDHEN and SYDVKM. The CDR3 extends over 15 amino acids. The CDR3 region has the DNA TGTGCCAGCAGTTTGGGCGGTAACCAGCTCGAGAAGCAGTACTTC. This gives the protein CASSLGGNQLEKQYF. Combining the CDR3 with reference TRBV28 and TRBJ2-7 gives the whole variable domain DVKVTQSSRYLVKRTGEKVFLECVQDMDHENMFWYRQDPGLGLRLIYFSYDVKMKEKGDIPEGYSVSREKKERFSLILESASTNQTSMYLCASSLGGNQLEKQYFGPGTRLTVT.